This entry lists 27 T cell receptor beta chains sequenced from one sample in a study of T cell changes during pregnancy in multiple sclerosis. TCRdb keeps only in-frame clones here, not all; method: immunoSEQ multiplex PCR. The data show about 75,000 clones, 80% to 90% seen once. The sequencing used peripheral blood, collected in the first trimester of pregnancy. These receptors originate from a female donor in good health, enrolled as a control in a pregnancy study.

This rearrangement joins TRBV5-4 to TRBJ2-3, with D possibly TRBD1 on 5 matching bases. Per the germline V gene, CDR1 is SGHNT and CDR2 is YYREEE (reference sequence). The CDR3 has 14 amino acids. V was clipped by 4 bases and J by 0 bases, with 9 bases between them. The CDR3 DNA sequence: TGTGCCAGCAGCCCACAGGTTAGCACAGATACGCAGTATTTT. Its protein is CASSPQVSTDTQYF.

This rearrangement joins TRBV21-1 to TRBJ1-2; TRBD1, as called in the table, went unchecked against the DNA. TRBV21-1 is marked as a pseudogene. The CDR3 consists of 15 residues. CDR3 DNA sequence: TGTGCCAGCAGCAAAATCGACAGCTCCTTCTATGGCTACACCTTC. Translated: CASSKIDSSFYGYTF.

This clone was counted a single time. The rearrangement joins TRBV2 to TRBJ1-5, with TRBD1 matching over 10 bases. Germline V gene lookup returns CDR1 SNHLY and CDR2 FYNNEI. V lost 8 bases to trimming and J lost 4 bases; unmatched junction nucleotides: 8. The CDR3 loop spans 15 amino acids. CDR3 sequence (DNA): TGTGCCAGCCGTCCCGGGACAGGGGATAATCAGCCCCAGCATTTT. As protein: CASRPGTGDNQPQHF.

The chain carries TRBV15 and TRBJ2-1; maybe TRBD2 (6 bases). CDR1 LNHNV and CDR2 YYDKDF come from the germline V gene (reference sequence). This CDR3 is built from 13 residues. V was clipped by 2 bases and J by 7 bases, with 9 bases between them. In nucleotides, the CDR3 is TGTGCCACCAGCAGATCCGGGGGTAATGAGCAGTTCTTC. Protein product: CATSRSGGNEQFF.

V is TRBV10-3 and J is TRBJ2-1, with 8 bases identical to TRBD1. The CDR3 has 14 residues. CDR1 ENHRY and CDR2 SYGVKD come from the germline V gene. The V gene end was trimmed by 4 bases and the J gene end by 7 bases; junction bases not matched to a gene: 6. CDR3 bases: TGTGCCATCAGTGTACAGGGGGTGAGGAATGAGCAGTTCTTC. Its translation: CAISVQGVRNEQFF.

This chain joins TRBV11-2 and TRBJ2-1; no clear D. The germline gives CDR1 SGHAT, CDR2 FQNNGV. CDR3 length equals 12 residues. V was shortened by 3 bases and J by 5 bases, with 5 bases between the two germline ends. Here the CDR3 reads CASSFSNNEQFF. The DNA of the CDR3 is TGTGCCAGCAGCTTTAGTAACAATGAGCAGTTCTTC. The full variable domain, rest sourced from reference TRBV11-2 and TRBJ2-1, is EAGVAQSPRYKIIEKRQSVAFWCNPISGHATLYWYQQILGQGPKLLIQFQNNGVVDDSQLPKDRFSAERLKGVDSTLKIQPAKLEDSAVYLCASSFSNNEQFFGPGTRLTVL.

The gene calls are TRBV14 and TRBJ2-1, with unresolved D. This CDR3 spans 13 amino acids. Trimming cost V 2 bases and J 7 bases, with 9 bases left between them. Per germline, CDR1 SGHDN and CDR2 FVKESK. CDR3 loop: CASSQRRDNEQFF. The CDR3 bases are TGTGCCAGCAGCCAAAGGAGAGATAATGAGCAGTTCTTC.

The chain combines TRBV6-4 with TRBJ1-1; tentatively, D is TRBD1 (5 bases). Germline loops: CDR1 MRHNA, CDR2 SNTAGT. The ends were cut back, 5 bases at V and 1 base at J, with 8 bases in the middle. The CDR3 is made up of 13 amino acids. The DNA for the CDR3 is TGTGCCAGCAGTCCCAGGGCGAACACTGAAGCTTTCTTT. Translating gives CASSPRANTEAFF.

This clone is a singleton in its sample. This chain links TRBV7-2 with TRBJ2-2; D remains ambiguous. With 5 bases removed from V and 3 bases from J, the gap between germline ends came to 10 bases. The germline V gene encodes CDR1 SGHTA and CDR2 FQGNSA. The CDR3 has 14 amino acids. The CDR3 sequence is CASSPRQDTGELFF. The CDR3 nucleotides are TGTGCCAGCAGCCCGAGACAAGACACCGGGGAGCTGTTTTTT. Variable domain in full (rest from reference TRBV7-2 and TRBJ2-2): GAGVSQSPSNKVTEKGKDVELRCDPISGHTALYWYRQSLGQGLEFLIYFQGNSAPDKSGLPSDRFSAERTGGSVSTLTIQRTQQEDSAVYLCASSPRQDTGELFFGEGSRLTVL.

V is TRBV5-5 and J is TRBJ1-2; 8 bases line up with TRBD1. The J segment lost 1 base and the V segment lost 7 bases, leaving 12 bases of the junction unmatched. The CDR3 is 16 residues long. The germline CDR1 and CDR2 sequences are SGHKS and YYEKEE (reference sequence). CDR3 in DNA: TGTGCCAGCCACCCCCCCGGGACAGGAGGTAACTATGGCTACACCTTC. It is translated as CASHPPGTGGNYGYTF.

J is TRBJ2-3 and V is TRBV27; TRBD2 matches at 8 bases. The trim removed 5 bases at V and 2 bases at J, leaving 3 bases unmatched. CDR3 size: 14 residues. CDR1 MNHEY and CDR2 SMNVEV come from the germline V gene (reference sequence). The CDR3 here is CASSRTSLTDTQYF. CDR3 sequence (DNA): TGTGCCAGCAGTCGGACTAGCCTCACAGATACGCAGTATTTT.

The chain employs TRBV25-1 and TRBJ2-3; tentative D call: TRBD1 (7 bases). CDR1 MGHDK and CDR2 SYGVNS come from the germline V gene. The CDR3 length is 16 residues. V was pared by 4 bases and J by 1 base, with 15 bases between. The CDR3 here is CASSGTGGFRTDTQYF. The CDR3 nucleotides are TGTGCCAGCAGTGGGACAGGAGGGTTTCGCACAGATACGCAGTATTTT.

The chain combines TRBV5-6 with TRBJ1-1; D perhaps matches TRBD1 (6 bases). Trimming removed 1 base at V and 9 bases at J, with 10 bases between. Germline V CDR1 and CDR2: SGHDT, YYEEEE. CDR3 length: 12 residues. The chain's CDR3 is CASSLQGRKAFF. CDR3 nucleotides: TGTGCCAGCAGCTTGCAGGGGCGAAAAGCTTTCTTT.

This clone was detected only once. This CDR3 is CASSLHRVDGYGYTF. In DNA form, the CDR3 reads TGTGCCAGCAGTTTACATCGGGTAGACGGCTATGGCTACACCTTC. The chain is built from TRBV6-5 and TRBJ1-2; D is ambiguous. With 4 bases removed from V and 4 bases from J, the gap between germline ends came to 16 bases. The germline V gene has CDR1 MNHEY and CDR2 SVGAGI. The CDR3 is 15 amino acids.

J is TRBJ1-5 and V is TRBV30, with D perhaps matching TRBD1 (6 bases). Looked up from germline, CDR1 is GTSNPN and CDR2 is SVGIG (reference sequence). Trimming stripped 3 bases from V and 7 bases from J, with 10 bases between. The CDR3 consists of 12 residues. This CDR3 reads CAWSIQGQPQHF. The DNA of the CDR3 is TGTGCCTGGAGCATACAGGGCCAGCCCCAGCATTTT.

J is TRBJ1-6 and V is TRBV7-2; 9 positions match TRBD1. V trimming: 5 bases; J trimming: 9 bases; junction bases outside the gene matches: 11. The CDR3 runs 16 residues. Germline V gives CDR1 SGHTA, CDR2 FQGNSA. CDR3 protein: CASSARTGAEGSPLHF. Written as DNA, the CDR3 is TGTGCCAGCAGCGCCAGGACAGGGGCTGAGGGTTCACCCCTCCACTTT.

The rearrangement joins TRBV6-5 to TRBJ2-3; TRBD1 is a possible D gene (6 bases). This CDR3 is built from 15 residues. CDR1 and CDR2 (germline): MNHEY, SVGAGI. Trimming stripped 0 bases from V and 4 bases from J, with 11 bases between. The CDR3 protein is CASSYSGRGSDTQYF. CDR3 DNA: TGTGCCAGCAGTTACTCGGGCAGGGGATCAGATACGCAGTATTTT.

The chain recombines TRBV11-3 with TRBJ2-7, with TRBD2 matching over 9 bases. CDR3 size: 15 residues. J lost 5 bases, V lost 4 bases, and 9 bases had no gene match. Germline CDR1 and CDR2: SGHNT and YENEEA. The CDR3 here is CASSYSLAGYHEQYF. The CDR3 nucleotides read TGTGCCAGCAGCTATTCCCTAGCGGGGTACCACGAGCAGTACTTC.

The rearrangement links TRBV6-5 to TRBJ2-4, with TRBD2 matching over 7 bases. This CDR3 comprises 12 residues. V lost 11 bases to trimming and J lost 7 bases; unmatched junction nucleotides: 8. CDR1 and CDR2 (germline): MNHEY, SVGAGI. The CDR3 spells CARRGDVNIQYF. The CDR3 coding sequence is TGTGCCCGACGGGGGGATGTGAACATTCAGTACTTC.

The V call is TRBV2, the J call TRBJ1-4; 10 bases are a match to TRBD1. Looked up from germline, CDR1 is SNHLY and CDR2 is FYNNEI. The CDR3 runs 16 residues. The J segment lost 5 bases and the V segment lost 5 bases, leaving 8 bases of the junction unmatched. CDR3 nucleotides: TGTGCCAGCAGTCGGAACCGGGACAGGGGAAATGAAAAACTGTTTTTT. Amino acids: CASSRNRDRGNEKLFF.

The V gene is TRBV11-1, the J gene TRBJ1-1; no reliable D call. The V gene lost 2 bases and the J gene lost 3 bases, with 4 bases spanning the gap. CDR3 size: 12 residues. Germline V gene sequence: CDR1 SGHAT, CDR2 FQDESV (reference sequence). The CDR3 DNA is TGTGCCAGCAGCTTACCATACACTGAAGCTTTCTTT. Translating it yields CASSLPYTEAFF.

The CDR3 spells CASSQEVSSYNEQFF. Here the CDR3 DNA reads TGCGCCAGCAGCCAAGAGGTCAGCTCCTACAATGAGCAGTTCTTC. The chain uses TRBV4-1 and TRBJ2-1; D remains ambiguous. This CDR3 region has 15 residues. The germline gives CDR1 MGHRA, CDR2 YSYEKL. V was cut by 0 bases and J by 0 bases, with 6 bases left in between.

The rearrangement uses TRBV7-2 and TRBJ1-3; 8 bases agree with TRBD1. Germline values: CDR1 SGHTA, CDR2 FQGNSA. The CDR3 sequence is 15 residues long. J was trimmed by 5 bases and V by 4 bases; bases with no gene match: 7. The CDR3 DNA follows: TGTGCCAGCAGCTCAGGACAGGGCCCCAGAAACACCATATATTTT. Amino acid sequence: CASSSGQGPRNTIYF.

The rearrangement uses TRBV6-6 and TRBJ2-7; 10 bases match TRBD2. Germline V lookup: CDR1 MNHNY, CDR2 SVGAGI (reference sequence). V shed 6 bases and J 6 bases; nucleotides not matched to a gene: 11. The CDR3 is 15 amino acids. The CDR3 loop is CASRPKLAGSFEQYF. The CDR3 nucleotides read TGTGCCAGCAGGCCCAAACTAGCGGGATCTTTCGAGCAGTACTTC.

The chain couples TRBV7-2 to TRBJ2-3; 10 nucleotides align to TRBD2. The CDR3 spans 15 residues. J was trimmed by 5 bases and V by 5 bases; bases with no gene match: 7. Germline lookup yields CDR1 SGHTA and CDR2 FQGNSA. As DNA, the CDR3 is TGTGCCAGCAGCCCCAGGCCTAGCGGGGGAGATACGCAGTATTTT. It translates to CASSPRPSGGDTQYF.

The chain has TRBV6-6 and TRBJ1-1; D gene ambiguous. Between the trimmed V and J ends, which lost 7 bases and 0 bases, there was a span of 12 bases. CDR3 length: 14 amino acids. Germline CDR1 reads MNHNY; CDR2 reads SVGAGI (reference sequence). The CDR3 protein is CASKIGLMNTEAFF. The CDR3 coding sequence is TGTGCCAGCAAAATAGGACTGATGAACACTGAAGCTTTCTTT.

The CDR3 spells CASNNLATHTGELFF. DNA of the CDR3: TGTGCCAGCAATAATCTAGCGACACACACCGGGGAGCTGTTTTTT. V is TRBV11-2 and J is TRBJ2-2; a weak D match, TRBD2 (6 bases). Germline loops: CDR1 SGHAT, CDR2 FQNNGV. Trimming shortened V by 7 bases and J by 3 bases, and 15 bases separated the two germline ends. The CDR3 sequence is 15 residues long.